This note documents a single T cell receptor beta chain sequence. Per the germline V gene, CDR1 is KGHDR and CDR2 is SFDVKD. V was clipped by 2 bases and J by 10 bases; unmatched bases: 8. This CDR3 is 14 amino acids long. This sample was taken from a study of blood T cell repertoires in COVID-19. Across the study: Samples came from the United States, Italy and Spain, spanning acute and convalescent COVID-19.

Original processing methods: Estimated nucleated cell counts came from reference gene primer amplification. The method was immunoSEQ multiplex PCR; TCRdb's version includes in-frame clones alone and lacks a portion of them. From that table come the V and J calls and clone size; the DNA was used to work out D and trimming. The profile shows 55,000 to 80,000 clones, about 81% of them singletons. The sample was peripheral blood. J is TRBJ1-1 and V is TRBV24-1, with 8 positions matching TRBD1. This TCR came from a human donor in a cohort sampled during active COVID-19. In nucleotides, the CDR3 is TGTGCCACCAGTGATTCCCCCGGACAGGGCGGAGCTTTCTTT. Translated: CATSDSPGQGGAFF.